Each of the 6 T cell receptor beta chains below was sequenced from the same sample in a study of blood T cell repertoires in COVID-19 (dated by TCRdb to the early 2020s). The library was built by means of the immunoSEQ multiplex PCR assay. TCRdb retrieved this table from immuneACCESS and kept in-frame rearrangements only. Not all clones are present; in checked studies, unresolved V genes account for under half, and no reason is known for the remainder. The sample has fewer than 85,000 clones on record, over 70% of them singletons. The top ten hold 5% to 6.5% of the sample. Material: peripheral blood. The receptors were sampled from a man between 50 and 59 years old with active COVID-19.

Remarks on this clone: Relative to the germline gene, one junction end is altered; a read error may explain this. The J gene is TRBJ2-7, the V gene TRBV5-4, with D possibly being TRBD2 (5 bases). Per germline, CDR1 SGHNT and CDR2 YYREEE (reference sequence). This CDR3 is 15 amino acids long. DNA for the CDR3: TGTGCCTTCGCCGCCCAGGAGCGGACCTCCCACGAGCAGTACTTC. This sequence encodes CAFAAQERTSHEQYF.

This chain links TRBV7-3 with TRBJ2-7, with 8 bases fitting TRBD2. V dropped 2 bases and J dropped 7; count of bases not matched to a gene: 7. Germline CDR1 SGHTA, CDR2 FQGTGA. The CDR3 covers 14 residues. CDR3 sequence reads: CASSLGAGVREQYF. The CDR3 bases are TGTGCCAGCAGCTTAGGAGCGGGAGTCAGAGAGCAGTACTTC.

The V call is TRBV28, the J call TRBJ1-1, with a tentative D call TRBD1 (5 bases). The CDR3 is 14 residues long. V was cut by 6 bases and J by 4 bases, with 15 bases left in between. Germline assignment: CDR1 MDHEN and CDR2 SYDVKM. This CDR3 is CASREGLGGTEAFF. CDR3 nucleotides: TGTGCCAGCAGGGAGGGGTTGGGGGGCACTGAAGCTTTCTTT.

The chain employs TRBV6-2 or TRBV6-3 and TRBJ2-2; 8 bases align to TRBD2. CDR3 length: 14 residues. V was pared by 7 bases and J by 5 bases, with 6 bases of the junction left unmatched. CDR1 and CDR2 (germline): MNHEY, SVGEGT. CDR3 in DNA: TGTGCCAGCACCCCGGGACTAGTGACCGGGGAGCTGTTTTTT. Its protein product is CASTPGLVTGELFF.

V gene TRBV7-2 combines with J gene TRBJ2-1; 8 positions agree with TRBD2. The CDR3 is 15 amino acids. CDR1 and CDR2 from the germline V gene are SGHTA and FQGNSA. With V trimmed by 5 bases and J by 9 bases, 12 bases remained unmatched. The CDR3 coding sequence is TGTGCCAGCAGCCCCCCCGGGAGGGCCGTCCGTGAGCAGTTCTTC. This codes for CASSPPGRAVREQFF.

DNA of the CDR3: TGTGCCAGTAGTATTGAATCCAGGAGGGAGCAGTACTTC. It is translated as CASSIESRREQYF. The J gene is TRBJ2-7, the V gene TRBV19; possible D gene TRBD2, 5 bases. Per the germline V gene, CDR1 is LNHDA and CDR2 is SQIVND (reference sequence). V dropped 3 bases and J dropped 7 bases, with 13 bases sitting between them. The CDR3 extends over 13 amino acids.